The 31 T cell receptor beta chains given below trace back to one sample, sequenced in a study of cytomegalovirus exposure and HLA in healthy donors. A multiplex PCR was run with 60 Vbeta primers and 13 Jbeta primers. The assay was immunoSEQ multiplex PCR, and TCRdb's table has in-frame clones only and misses some. The table lists 200,000 or so clones, roughly 80% of them singletons. Sequencing input: PBMCs. These TCRs come from a man aged 35 to 55 in good health and CMV-seronegative.

The chain recombines TRBV19 with TRBJ1-5, with 10 positions matching TRBD1. The CDR3 is 17 amino acids. The ends lost 2 bases at V and 2 bases at J; junction bases unmatched: 6. The germline CDR1 and CDR2 sequences are LNHDA and SQIVND (reference sequence). CDR3 sequence (DNA): TGTGCCAGTAGTATACCCGGGACAGGGGTGGGCAATCAGCCCCAGCATTTT. It specifies CASSIPGTGVGNQPQHF.

The rearrangement uses TRBV30 and TRBJ2-7, with 7 nucleotides matching TRBD2. V lost 4 bases to trimming and J lost 4 bases; unmatched junction nucleotides: 19. Germline V gene sequence: CDR1 GTSNPN, CDR2 SVGIG (reference sequence). The CDR3 has 17 amino acids. The DNA for the CDR3 is TGTGCCTGGACCAACCTCTTGGGTTCTAGCGGAACTTACGAGCAGTACTTC. Protein product: CAWTNLLGSSGTYEQYF.

The rearrangement links TRBV11-2 to TRBJ1-6; D gene uncertain. The CDR3 is 15 residues long. The V gene lost 2 bases and the J gene lost 6 bases, with 11 bases spanning the gap. Looked up from germline, CDR1 is SGHAT and CDR2 is FQNNGV. The CDR3 nucleotides are TGTGCCAGCAGCTTATCCTCGGTCGGTAATTCACCCCTCCACTTT. It yields the protein CASSLSSVGNSPLHF.

The rearrangement joins TRBV28 to TRBJ1-4, with TRBD1 matching 9 bases. V was pared by 3 bases and J by 4 bases, with 0 bases of the junction left unmatched. The CDR3 sequence is 14 residues long. Germline CDR1 reads MDHEN; CDR2 reads SYDVKM. The CDR3 region is CASSLGQGNEKLFF. CDR3 in DNA: TGTGCCAGCAGTTTGGGACAGGGTAATGAAAAACTGTTTTTT.

The genes are TRBV7-9 and TRBJ2-5; the match to TRBD2 covers 10 bases. V gave up 5 bases and J gave up 4 bases; unmatched junction bases: 10. The CDR3 has 16 amino acids. In germline, CDR1 is SEHNR, CDR2 FQNEAQ (reference sequence). The CDR3 DNA sequence: TGTGCCAGCAGCCCCCTAATAGCGGGAGGTGGAGAGACCCAGTACTTC. This gives the protein CASSPLIAGGGETQYF.

The chain combines TRBV11-2 with TRBJ1-2; maybe TRBD1 (5 bases). CDR3 length equals 15 residues. Between the trimmed V and J ends, which lost 5 bases and 1 base, there was a span of 14 bases. Germline CDR1 is SGHAT and CDR2 is FQNNGV. CDR3 in amino acids: CASSPYPQGNYGYTF. The CDR3 DNA is TGTGCCAGCAGCCCTTACCCTCAGGGTAACTATGGCTACACCTTC.

This chain uses TRBV6-4 with TRBJ2-3; 10 bases are a match to TRBD2. CDR1 is MRHNA, CDR2 SNTAGT, per germline. The V gene end was trimmed by 5 bases and the J gene end by 2 bases; junction bases not matched to a gene: 1. The CDR3 spans 14 residues. The DNA for the CDR3 is TGTGCCAGCAGTAGCGGGGGGGCCACAGATACGCAGTATTTT. It translates to CASSSGGATDTQYF.

The DNA of the CDR3 is TGTGCCAGCAGCGCCGCAGTTTTAAACTATGGCTACACCTTC. Its translation is CASSAAVLNYGYTF. The chain carries TRBV7-9 and TRBJ1-2; D remains ambiguous. With 5 bases removed from V and 2 bases from J, the gap between germline ends came to 12 bases. CDR1 is SEHNR and CDR2 is FQNEAQ in the germline V gene (reference sequence). The CDR3 spans 14 residues.

This chain joins TRBV7-9 and TRBJ1-1; 7 bases are a match to TRBD1. The CDR3 loop spans 14 amino acids. V lost 9 bases, J lost 3 bases, and 10 bases stayed unmatched. Germline CDR1 reads SEHNR; CDR2 reads FQNEAQ (reference sequence). The CDR3 protein is CASYLGGKDTEAFF. The CDR3 nucleotides are TGTGCCAGTTACCTAGGGGGCAAGGACACTGAAGCTTTCTTT.

J is TRBJ1-1 and V is TRBV21-1. TRBV21-1 is labeled a pseudogene. The CDR3 consists of 13 residues. CDR3 region: CASSKGGNTEAFF. CDR3 coding DNA: TGTGCCAGCAGCAAGGGGGGGAACACTGAAGCTTTCTTT.

Turning to this clone: One junction end disagrees with the germline gene, perhaps due to a read error. Other DNA sequences from this sample encode an identical CDR3 as well. V is TRBV29-1 and J is TRBJ2-7; 14 bases map to TRBD2. In germline, CDR1 is SQVTM, CDR2 ANQGSEA. The CDR3 consists of 14 residues. This chain's CDR3 is CSVVAGLAGDEQYF. The CDR3 DNA reads TGCAGCGTTGTAGCGGGACTAGCGGGGGACGAACAGTACTTC.

Only a few counts were recorded for this clone. V usage is TRBV7-7 and J usage is TRBJ1-1; 9 nucleotides match TRBD1. CDR1 is SSHAT, CDR2 FNYEAQ, per germline (reference sequence). The CDR3 has 14 amino acids. J lost 2 bases, V lost 7 bases, and 5 bases had no gene match. The CDR3 DNA sequence: TGTGCCAGCAAAAACAGGGGGCAAAACACTGAAGCTTTCTTT. The encoded protein is CASKNRGQNTEAFF.

The chain combines TRBV7-6 with TRBJ2-7; D remains ambiguous. CDR1 is SGHVS and CDR2 is FNYEAQ in the germline V gene. The CDR3 consists of 13 residues. Trimming pared 1 base from V and 7 bases from J, leaving 11 bases between. CDR3 region: CASSLGGSLEQYF. Here the CDR3 DNA reads TGTGCCAGCAGCTTAGGCGGATCCTTAGAGCAGTACTTC.

This clone was detected only once. The V gene is TRBV5-1, the J gene TRBJ1-5, with 9 bases aligning to TRBD1. This CDR3 has 17 residues. The germline V gene encodes CDR1 SGHRS and CDR2 YFSETQ. V shed 8 bases, J shed 0 bases, and the junction held 12 bases outside the gene matches. CDR3 DNA: TGCGCCAGTCTACCGGGACAGGGAGAACTTAGCAATCAGCCCCAGCATTTT. This translates into CASLPGQGELSNQPQHF.

V usage is TRBV6-1 and J usage is TRBJ1-1, with D perhaps TRBD1 (6 bases). The germline gives CDR1 MNHNS, CDR2 SASEGT. V lost 7 bases to trimming and J lost 1 base, with 13 bases between them. The length of the CDR3 is 14 residues. The CDR3 DNA reads as TGTGCCAGCACCTCCGGGACAACGAACACTGAAGCTTTCTTT. Translating gives CASTSGTTNTEAFF.

The CDR3 region has the DNA TGCGCCAGCAGCTTGGCCGAAGGGGCGGACTATGGCTACACCTTC. Its translation is CASSLAEGADYGYTF. The gene calls are TRBV5-1 and TRBJ1-2; possibly TRBD1 for D (5 bases). The CDR3 totals 15 residues. CDR1 is SGHRS and CDR2 is YFSETQ in the germline V gene. Trimming took off 0 bases at V and 3 bases at J, with 12 bases between the two ends.

The rearrangement uses TRBV27 and TRBJ2-5, with D possibly TRBD1 on 5 matching bases. V dropped 3 bases and J dropped 4 bases, with 18 bases sitting between them. This CDR3 spans 16 amino acids. The germline V gene has CDR1 MNHEY and CDR2 SMNVEV (reference sequence). In DNA form, the CDR3 reads TGTGCCAGCAGTTTCGTGACCCAAGGGGATCGAGAGACCCAGTACTTC. Translation gives CASSFVTQGDRETQYF.

The gene calls are TRBV7-2 and TRBJ2-2; 11 positions agree with TRBD2. The V and J ends lost 6 bases and 6 bases, in that order; junction bases with no gene match: 3. In germline, CDR1 is SGHTA, CDR2 FQGNSA. The CDR3 has 14 amino acids. In DNA, the CDR3 is TGTGCCAGCAGACTAGCGGGAGCGTCCGGGGAGCTGTTTTTT. As protein: CASRLAGASGELFF.

The rearrangement joins TRBV7-9 to TRBJ1-1, with D maybe TRBD1 (6 bases). The CDR3 sequence is 12 residues long. Germline V gives CDR1 SEHNR, CDR2 FQNEAQ (reference sequence). With 5 bases removed from V and 11 bases from J, the gap between germline ends came to 15 bases. This chain's CDR3 is CASSPGGAGAFF. The CDR3 DNA is TGTGCCAGCAGCCCGGGGGGGGCTGGGGCTTTCTTT.

In this sample, this clone turned up a few times. V and J are TRBV19 and TRBJ2-1; possible D gene TRBD2, 6 bases. CDR1 and CDR2 (germline): LNHDA, SQIVND (reference sequence). V lost 7 bases and J 0 bases, leaving 13 bases between the germline ends. CDR3 length: 15 residues. CDR3 amino acids: CASIHSGGSYNEQFF. In nucleotides, the CDR3 is TGTGCCAGTATTCATAGCGGCGGCTCCTACAATGAGCAGTTCTTC.

This clone showed up just a few times. The chain joins TRBV5-1 to TRBJ2-2, with no clear D. Trimming left V 5 bases short and J 2 bases short, with 7 bases between. The CDR3 consists of 13 residues. Germline V lookup: CDR1 SGHRS, CDR2 YFSETQ. The CDR3 DNA follows: TGCGCCAGCAGTACAGAAAACACCGGGGAGCTGTTTTTT. It translates to CASSTENTGELFF.

Ten or more counts support this clone. This chain joins TRBV4-2 and TRBJ1-4, with D maybe TRBD1 (6 bases). CDR3 size: 15 residues. Germline CDR1 LGHNA, CDR2 YNFKEQ. V was clipped by 4 bases and J by 4 bases, with 13 bases between them. DNA of the CDR3: TGTGCCAGCAGCCCCCCCGGACAGCTTAATGAAAAACTGTTTTTT. It codes for CASSPPGQLNEKLFF.

The chain uses TRBV5-6 and TRBJ1-3; TRBD1 might be the D (6 bases). This CDR3 is 15 amino acids long. V gave up 4 bases and J gave up 0 bases, with 11 bases separating them. Germline loops: CDR1 SGHDT, CDR2 YYEEEE. This chain's CDR3 is CASSDRSFSGNTIYF. The CDR3 region has the DNA TGTGCCAGCAGCGACAGGTCCTTCTCTGGAAACACCATATATTTT.

DNA of the CDR3: TGTGCCAGCAACGGCGGGCCTTCCTACAATGAGCAGTTCTTC. Its protein is CASNGGPSYNEQFF. The chain joins TRBV2 to TRBJ2-1; TRBD2 is a possible D gene (5 bases). The CDR3 is 14 amino acids. The germline V gene encodes CDR1 SNHLY and CDR2 FYNNEI. V was cut by 7 bases and J by 1 base, with 11 bases left in between. The full variable domain, rest sourced from reference TRBV2 and TRBJ2-1, is EPEVTQTPSHQVTQMGQEVILRCVPISNHLYFYWYRQILGQKVEFLVSFYNNEISEKSEIFDDQFSVERPDGSNFTLKIRSTKLEDSAMYFCASNGGPSYNEQFFGPGTRLTVL.

V usage is TRBV5-1 and J usage is TRBJ2-7, with 8 bases aligning to TRBD2. The junction had 9 bases not matched to a gene; V was cut back by 3 bases and J by 4 bases. The CDR3 extends over 15 amino acids. CDR1 and CDR2 from the germline V gene are SGHRS and YFSETQ. As DNA, the CDR3 is TGCGCCAGCAGCTCAGGAAGCGGGAGTGAATACGAGCAGTACTTC. It translates to CASSSGSGSEYEQYF.

The chain joins TRBV29-1 to TRBJ2-7, with a tentative D call TRBD1 (6 bases). This CDR3 is built from 12 residues. Germline V CDR1 and CDR2: SQVTM, ANQGSEA. V lost 6 bases and J lost 3, with 12 bases in between. CDR3 sequence (DNA): TGCAGCGTGAAAGGGACATACTACGAGCAGTACTTC. Protein product: CSVKGTYYEQYF.

This clone turned up a few times. The chain uses TRBV19 and TRBJ2-7; maybe TRBD2 (5 bases). CDR1 and CDR2 from the germline V gene are LNHDA and SQIVND (reference sequence). This CDR3 is built from 16 residues. Trimming cost V 1 base and J 0 bases, with 13 bases left between them. The CDR3 region is CASSIVGGVSSYEQYF. CDR3 bases: TGTGCCAGTAGTATAGTCGGAGGAGTGAGCTCCTACGAGCAGTACTTC.

The rearrangement links TRBV20-1 to TRBJ2-5; TRBD2 might be the D (5 bases). The length of the CDR3 is 11 residues. Germline values: CDR1 DFQATT, CDR2 SNEGSKA (reference sequence). V was cut by 5 bases and J by 4 bases, with 8 bases left in between. The CDR3 protein is CSALRGETQYF. The CDR3 coding sequence is TGCAGTGCTCTCCGGGGAGAGACCCAGTACTTC.

The V call is TRBV7-6, the J call TRBJ2-6; 7 bases are shared with TRBD1. The ends lost 3 bases at V and 5 bases at J; junction bases unmatched: 13. The germline gives CDR1 SGHVS, CDR2 FNYEAQ. There are 18 residues in the CDR3. DNA for the CDR3: TGTGCCAGCAGCTTCGAGGGGGCCGCTGATGGGAGGGCCAACGTCCTGACTTTC. Translated, it gives CASSFEGAADGRANVLTF.

The chain is built from TRBV5-4 and TRBJ1-1; 12 bases align to TRBD1. In germline, CDR1 is SGHNT, CDR2 YYREEE (reference sequence). This CDR3 spans 15 amino acids. Trimming at V came to 4 bases and at J to 1 base, leaving 2 bases not matched to a gene. DNA for the CDR3: TGTGCCAGCAGCCGGGACAGGGGGCAGAACACTGAAGCTTTCTTT. Translating gives CASSRDRGQNTEAFF.

This sequence joins TRBV4-1 and TRBJ2-2; 11 bases map to TRBD2. With 0 bases clipped from V and 6 bases from J, the junction kept 15 bases outside the gene matches. This CDR3 is 20 amino acids long. Germline V CDR1 and CDR2: MGHRA, YSYEKL. CDR3 DNA: TGCGCCAGCAGCCAAGATCGTGGCCAACTAGCGGGAGTTCTCCCCGGGGAGCTGTTTTTT. This translates into CASSQDRGQLAGVLPGELFF.